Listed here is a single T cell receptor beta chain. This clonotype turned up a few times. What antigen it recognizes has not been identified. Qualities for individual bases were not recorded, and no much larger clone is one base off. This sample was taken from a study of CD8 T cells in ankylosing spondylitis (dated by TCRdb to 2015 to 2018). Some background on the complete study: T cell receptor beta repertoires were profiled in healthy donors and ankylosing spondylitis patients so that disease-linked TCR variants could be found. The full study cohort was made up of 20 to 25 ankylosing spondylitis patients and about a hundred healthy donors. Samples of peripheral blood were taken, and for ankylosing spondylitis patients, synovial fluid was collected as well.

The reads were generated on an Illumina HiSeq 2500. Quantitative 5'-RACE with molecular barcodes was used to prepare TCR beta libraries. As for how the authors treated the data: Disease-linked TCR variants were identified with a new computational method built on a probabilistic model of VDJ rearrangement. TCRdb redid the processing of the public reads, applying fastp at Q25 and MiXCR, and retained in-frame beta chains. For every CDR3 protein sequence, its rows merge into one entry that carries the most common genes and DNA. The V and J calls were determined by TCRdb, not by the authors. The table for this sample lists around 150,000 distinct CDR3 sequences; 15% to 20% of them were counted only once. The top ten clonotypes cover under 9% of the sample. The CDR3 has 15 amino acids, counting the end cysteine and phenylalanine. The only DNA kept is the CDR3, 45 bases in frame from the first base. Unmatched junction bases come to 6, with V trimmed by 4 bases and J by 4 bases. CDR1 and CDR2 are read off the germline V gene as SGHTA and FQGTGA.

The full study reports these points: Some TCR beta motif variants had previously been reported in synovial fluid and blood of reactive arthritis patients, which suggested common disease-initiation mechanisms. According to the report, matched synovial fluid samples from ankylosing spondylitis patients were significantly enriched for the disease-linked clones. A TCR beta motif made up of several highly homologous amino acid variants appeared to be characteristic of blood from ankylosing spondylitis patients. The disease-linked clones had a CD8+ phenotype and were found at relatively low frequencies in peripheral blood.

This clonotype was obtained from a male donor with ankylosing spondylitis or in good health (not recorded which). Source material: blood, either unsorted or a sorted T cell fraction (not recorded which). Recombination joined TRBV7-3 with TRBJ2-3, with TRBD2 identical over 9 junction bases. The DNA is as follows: TGTGCCAGCAGCTCGTCTCTAGCGGGGTCAGATACGCAGTATTTT. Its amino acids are CASSSSLAGSDTQYF.